The 14 T cell receptor beta chains reported below all come from one sample, sequenced in a study of T-cell memory formation after mild COVID-19. From the 5' RACE reads, TCRdb called clonotypes with MiXCR, one entry per CDR3 protein. The repertoire holds 100,000 or so distinct CDR3 sequences, around 10% seen once, with roughly two fifths in the top ten. Material: PBMCs or a T cell subset sorted from them (not recorded which). These receptors came from a young man who had mild COVID-19 (a few samples of this study predate the infection). Cell type and time point are not known.

The chain employs TRBV25-1 and TRBJ2-1, with D perhaps TRBD1 (5 bases). The CDR3 is 14 residues long. Deletions cut 6 bases from V and 6 bases from J, with 15 bases between. Germline lookup yields CDR1 MGHDK and CDR2 SYGVNS. In DNA form, the CDR3 reads TGTGCCAGCAGGCCCTCAGGGCAGGGCAATGAGCAGTTCTTC. Its translation: CASRPSGQGNEQFF.

V is TRBV6-2 or TRBV6-3 and J is TRBJ1-2; weak D call: TRBD1 (6 bases). The V and J ends lost 5 bases and 4 bases respectively, with 20 bases between them. Germline V CDR1 and CDR2: MNHEY, SVGEGT. This CDR3 has 16 amino acids. The CDR3 DNA follows: TGTGCCAGCAGTCTAGAGACAGGCCTCCCCGTCTATGGCTACACCTTC. Amino acids: CASSLETGLPVYGYTF.

This clonotype has a count of ten or more. V and J are TRBV2 and TRBJ2-7, with 8 nucleotides matching TRBD2. Germline assignment: CDR1 SNHLY and CDR2 FYNNEI. The V segment lost 5 bases and the J segment 6 bases; nucleotides outside the gene matches: 6. The CDR3 spans 13 residues. The CDR3 DNA is TGTGCCAGCAGTCTGGGACTAGAGGTCGAGCAGTACTTC. Its translation is CASSLGLEVEQYF.

The J gene is TRBJ2-7, the V gene TRBV6-2 or TRBV6-3; 11 positions agree with TRBD2. CDR1 MNHEY and CDR2 SVGEGT come from the germline V gene. This CDR3 contains 17 residues. Trimming cost V 5 bases and J 0 bases; bases outside gene matches: 9. The CDR3 sequence: CASSPRTSGGYSYEQYV. The CDR3 DNA reads TGTGCCAGCAGTCCCCGTACTAGCGGGGGTTACTCCTACGAGCAGTACGTC.

V is TRBV20-1 and J is TRBJ2-5; no reliable D call. V was trimmed by 0 bases and J by 5 bases, leaving 7 bases between them. Germline CDR1 DFQATT, CDR2 SNEGSKA (reference sequence). This CDR3 spans 12 amino acids. This CDR3 reads CSARDVGETQYF. The CDR3 DNA sequence: TGCAGTGCTAGAGATGTTGGGGAGACCCAGTACTTC.

This clonotype occurred a few times. J is TRBJ1-1 and V is TRBV7-9; D is uncertain. Germline-derived CDR1 and CDR2 are SEHNR and FQNEAQ (reference sequence). V was cut by 5 bases and J by 3 bases, with 16 bases left in between. The CDR3 has 15 residues. CDR3 coding DNA: TGTGCCAGCAGCATGAGCCTGGATGGGGACACTGAAGCTTTCTTT. This sequence encodes CASSMSLDGDTEAFF. The full variable domain, completed using reference TRBV7-9 and TRBJ1-1, is DTGVSQNPRHKITKRGQNVTFRCDPISEHNRLYWYRQTLGQGPEFLTYFQNEAQLEKSRLLSDRFSAERPKGSFSTLEIQRTEQGDSAMYLCASSMSLDGDTEAFFGQGTRLTVV.

V usage is TRBV5-1 and J usage is TRBJ2-7; TRBD2 matches at 8 bases. Germline V gene data show CDR1 as SGHRS and CDR2 as YFSETQ. J was trimmed by 6 bases and V by 0 bases; bases with no gene match: 11. The CDR3 consists of 16 residues. CDR3 in DNA: TGCGCCAGCAGCTTGGCCCCCCCAGCGGGGGTCGGCGAGCAGTACTTC. Its protein is CASSLAPPAGVGEQYF.

The chain combines TRBV5-6 with TRBJ2-7; perhaps TRBD2 as D (6 bases). CDR3 length equals 13 residues. Per the germline V gene, CDR1 is SGHDT and CDR2 is YYEEEE. V was clipped by 4 bases and J by 1 base, with 9 bases between them. As DNA, the CDR3 is TGTGCCAGCAGCAGTCTAGCGTCCTACGAGCAGTACTTC. Its protein product is CASSSLASYEQYF.

This clonotype came up a few times. This chain connects TRBV24-1 to TRBJ2-5; no clear D. V shed 1 base and J shed 0 bases, with 2 bases lying between them. The CDR3 sequence is 13 residues long. Looked up from germline, CDR1 is KGHDR and CDR2 is SFDVKD. The CDR3, as DNA: TGTGCCACCAGTGATTTCGACCAAGAGACCCAGTACTTC. Amino acid sequence: CATSDFDQETQYF.

This clonotype has a handful of counts. This chain links TRBV11-2 with TRBJ2-2; 10 nucleotides line up with TRBD2. CDR3 length: 16 amino acids. J lost 7 bases, V lost 5 bases, and 10 bases had no gene match. Germline V gene lookup returns CDR1 SGHAT and CDR2 FQNNGV. The CDR3 DNA is TGTGCCAGCAGCATGAGCGGGGGGGCTTCGCTCGGGGAGCTGTTTTTT. It is translated as CASSMSGGASLGELFF.

This clonotype was found many times. The genes are TRBV12-3 or TRBV12-4 and TRBJ1-2; no clear D gene. The CDR3 runs to 13 residues. V was trimmed by 2 bases and J by 4 bases, leaving 8 bases between them. DNA of the CDR3: TGTGCCAGCAGTTTACGCAAGTTCTATGGCTACACCTTC. Amino acid sequence: CASSLRKFYGYTF.

The rearrangement uses TRBV15 and TRBJ2-7, with TRBD1 matching over 8 bases. The germline gives CDR1 LNHNV, CDR2 YYDKDF (reference sequence). V shed 0 bases and J 7 bases; nucleotides not matched to a gene: 5. CDR3 length: 14 residues. CDR3 nucleotides: TGTGCCACCAGCAGAGATCAGGGGGCGCGGGAGCAGTACGTC. This encodes CATSRDQGAREQYV.

As for this clonotype: This likely comes from a read error, as the CDR3 has no conserved phenylalanine or tryptophan at its end. No DNA is shown, since the ends of the CDR3 on it are uncertain; the CDR3 is the one TCRdb lists. This chain connects TRBV12-3 or TRBV12-4 to TRBJ2-7; the DNA was not used to check the table's D call, TRBD2. The CDR3 spans 12 residues, counting both ends. CDR3 in amino acids: CDSSLGWDSQVI.

The genes are TRBV12-3 or TRBV12-4 and TRBJ1-2; maybe TRBD1 (6 bases). The CDR3 contains 15 residues. Trimming took off 5 bases at V and 4 bases at J, with 17 bases between the two ends. This CDR3 reads CASSTSSRGAYGYTF. The CDR3 DNA follows: TGTGCCAGCAGTACTAGCTCACGGGGGGCCTATGGCTACACCTTC.